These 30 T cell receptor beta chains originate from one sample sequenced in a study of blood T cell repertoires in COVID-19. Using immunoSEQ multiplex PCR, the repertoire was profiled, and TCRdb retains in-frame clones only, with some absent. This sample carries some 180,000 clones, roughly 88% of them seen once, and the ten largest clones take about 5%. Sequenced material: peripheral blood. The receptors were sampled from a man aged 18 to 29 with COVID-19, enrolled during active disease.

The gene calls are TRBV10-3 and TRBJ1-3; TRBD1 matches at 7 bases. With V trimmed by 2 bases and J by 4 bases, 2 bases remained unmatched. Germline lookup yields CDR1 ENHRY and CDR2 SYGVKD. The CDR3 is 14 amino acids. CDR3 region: CAISEPGGGNTIYF. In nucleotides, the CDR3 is TGTGCCATCAGTGAGCCAGGGGGAGGAAACACCATATATTTT.

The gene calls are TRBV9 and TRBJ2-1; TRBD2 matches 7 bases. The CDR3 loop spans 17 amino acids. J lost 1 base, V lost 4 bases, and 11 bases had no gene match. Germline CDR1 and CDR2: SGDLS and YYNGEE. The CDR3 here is CASSLPASGSSYNEQFF. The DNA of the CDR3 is TGTGCCAGCAGCCTCCCGGCTAGCGGTTCTTCCTACAATGAGCAGTTCTTC.

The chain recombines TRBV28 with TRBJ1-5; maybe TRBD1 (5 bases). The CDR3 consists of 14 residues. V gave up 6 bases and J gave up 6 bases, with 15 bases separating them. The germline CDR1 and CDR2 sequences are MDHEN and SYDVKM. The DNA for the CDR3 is TGTGCCAGCAGACCAACGGACGGGGGTCAGCCCCAGCATTTT. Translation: CASRPTDGGQPQHF.

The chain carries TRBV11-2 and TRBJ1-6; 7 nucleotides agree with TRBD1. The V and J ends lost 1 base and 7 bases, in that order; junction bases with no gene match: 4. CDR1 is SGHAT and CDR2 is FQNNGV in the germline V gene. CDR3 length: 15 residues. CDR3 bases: TGTGCCAGCAGCTTAGGGGGGACAGTAAATTCACCCCTCCACTTT. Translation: CASSLGGTVNSPLHF.

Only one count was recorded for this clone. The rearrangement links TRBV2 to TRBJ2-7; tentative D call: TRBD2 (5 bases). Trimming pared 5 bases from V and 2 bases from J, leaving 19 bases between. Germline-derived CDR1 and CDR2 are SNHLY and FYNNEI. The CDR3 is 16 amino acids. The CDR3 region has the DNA TGTGCCAGCAGTTCCATTCCCGGGGAGCGTACCTACGAGCAGTACTTC. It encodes CASSSIPGERTYEQYF.

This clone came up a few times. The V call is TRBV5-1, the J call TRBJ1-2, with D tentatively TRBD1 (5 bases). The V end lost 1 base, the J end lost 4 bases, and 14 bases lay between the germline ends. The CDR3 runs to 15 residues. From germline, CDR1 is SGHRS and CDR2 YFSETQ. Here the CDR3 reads CASSLSTGQGYGYTF. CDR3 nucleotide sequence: TGCGCCAGCAGCTTGTCTACGGGTCAGGGCTATGGCTACACCTTC.

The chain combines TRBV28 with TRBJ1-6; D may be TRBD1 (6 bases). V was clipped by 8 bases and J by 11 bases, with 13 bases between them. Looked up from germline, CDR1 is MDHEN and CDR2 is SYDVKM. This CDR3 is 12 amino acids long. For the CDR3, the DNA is TGTGCCAGCTTGGACAGAGGAGCACCCCTCCACTTT. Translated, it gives CASLDRGAPLHF.

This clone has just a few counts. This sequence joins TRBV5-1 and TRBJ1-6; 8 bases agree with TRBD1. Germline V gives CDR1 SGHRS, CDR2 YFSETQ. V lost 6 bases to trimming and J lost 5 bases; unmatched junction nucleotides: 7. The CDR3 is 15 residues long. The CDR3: CASTTGQGDNSPLHF. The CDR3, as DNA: TGCGCCAGCACCACCGGACAGGGAGATAATTCACCCCTCCACTTT. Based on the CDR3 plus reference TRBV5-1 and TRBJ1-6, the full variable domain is KAGVTQTPRYLIKTRGQQVTLSCSPISGHRSVSWYQQTPGQGLQFLFEYFSETQRNKGNFPGRFSGRQFSNSRSEMNVSTLELGDSALYLCASTTGQGDNSPLHFGNGTRLTVT.

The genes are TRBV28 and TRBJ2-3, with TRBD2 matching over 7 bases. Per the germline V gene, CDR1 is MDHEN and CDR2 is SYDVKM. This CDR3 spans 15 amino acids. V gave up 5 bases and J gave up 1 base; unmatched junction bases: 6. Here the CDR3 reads CASSQNGLGTDTQYF. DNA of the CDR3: TGTGCCAGCAGTCAAAACGGACTAGGCACAGATACGCAGTATTTT.

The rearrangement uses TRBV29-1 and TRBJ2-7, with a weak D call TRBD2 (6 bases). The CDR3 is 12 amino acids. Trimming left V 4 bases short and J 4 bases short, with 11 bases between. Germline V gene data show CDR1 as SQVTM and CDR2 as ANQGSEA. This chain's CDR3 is CSVVWGVYEQYF. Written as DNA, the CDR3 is TGCAGCGTTGTTTGGGGGGTTTACGAGCAGTACTTC.

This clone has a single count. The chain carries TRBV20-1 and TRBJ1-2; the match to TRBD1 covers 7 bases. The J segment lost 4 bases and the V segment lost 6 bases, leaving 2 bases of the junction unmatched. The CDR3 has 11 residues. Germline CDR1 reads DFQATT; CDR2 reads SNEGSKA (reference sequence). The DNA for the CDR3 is TGCAGTGCAACAGGGGTCTATGGCTACACCTTC. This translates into CSATGVYGYTF.

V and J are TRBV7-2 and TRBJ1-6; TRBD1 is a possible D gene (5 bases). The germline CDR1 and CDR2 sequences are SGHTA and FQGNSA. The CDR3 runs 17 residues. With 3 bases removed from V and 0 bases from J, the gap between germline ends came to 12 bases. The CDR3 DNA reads TGTGCCAGCAGCTTGGGGCAGCTTCGCTCCTATAATTCACCCCTCCACTTT. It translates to CASSLGQLRSYNSPLHF.

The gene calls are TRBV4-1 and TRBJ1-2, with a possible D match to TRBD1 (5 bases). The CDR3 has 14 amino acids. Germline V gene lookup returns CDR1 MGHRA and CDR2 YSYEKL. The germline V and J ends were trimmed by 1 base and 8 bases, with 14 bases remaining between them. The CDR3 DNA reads TGCGCCAGCAGCCAAGGAGCGGGGGGAAGCGGCTACACCTTC. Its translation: CASSQGAGGSGYTF.

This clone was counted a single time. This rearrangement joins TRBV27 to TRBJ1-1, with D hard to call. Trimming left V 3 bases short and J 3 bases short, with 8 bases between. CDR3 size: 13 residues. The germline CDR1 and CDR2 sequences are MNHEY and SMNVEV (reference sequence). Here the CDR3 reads CASSFVGYTEAFF. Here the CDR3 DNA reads TGTGCCAGCAGTTTTGTCGGTTACACTGAAGCTTTCTTT.

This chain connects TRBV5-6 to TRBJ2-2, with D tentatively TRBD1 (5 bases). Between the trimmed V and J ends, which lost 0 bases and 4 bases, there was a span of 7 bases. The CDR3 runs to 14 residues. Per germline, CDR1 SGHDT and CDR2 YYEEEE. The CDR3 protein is CASSLGQSTGELFF. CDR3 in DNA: TGTGCCAGCAGCTTGGGACAGAGCACCGGGGAGCTGTTTTTT.

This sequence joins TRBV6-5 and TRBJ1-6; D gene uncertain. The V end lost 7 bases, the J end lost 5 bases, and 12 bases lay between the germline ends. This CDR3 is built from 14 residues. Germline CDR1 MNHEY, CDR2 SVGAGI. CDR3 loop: CASKEQYNNSPLHF. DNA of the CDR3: TGTGCCAGCAAAGAACAGTACAATAATTCACCCCTCCACTTT.

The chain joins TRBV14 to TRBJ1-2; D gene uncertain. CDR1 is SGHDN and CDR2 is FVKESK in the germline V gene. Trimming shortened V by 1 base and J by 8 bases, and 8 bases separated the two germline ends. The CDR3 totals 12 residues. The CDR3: CASSQGPVGYTF. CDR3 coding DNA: TGTGCCAGCAGCCAAGGCCCAGTCGGCTACACCTTC.

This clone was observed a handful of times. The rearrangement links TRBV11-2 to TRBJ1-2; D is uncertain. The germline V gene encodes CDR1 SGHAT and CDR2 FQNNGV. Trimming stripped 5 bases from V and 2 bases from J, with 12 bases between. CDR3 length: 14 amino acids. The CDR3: CASSPVAGNYGYTF. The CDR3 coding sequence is TGTGCCAGCAGCCCGGTTGCGGGAAACTATGGCTACACCTTC.

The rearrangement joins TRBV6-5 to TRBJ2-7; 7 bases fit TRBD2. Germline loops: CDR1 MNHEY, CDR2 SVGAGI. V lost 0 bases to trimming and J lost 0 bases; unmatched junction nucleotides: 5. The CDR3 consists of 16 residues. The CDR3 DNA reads TGTGCCAGCAGTTACTCGAGGGGCGGGGGCTCCTACGAGCAGTACTTC. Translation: CASSYSRGGGSYEQYF.

In nucleotides, the CDR3 is TGTGCCAGCAGCACCGGGACAGCCTATACGCAGTATTTT. Protein product: CASSTGTAYTQYF. This chain joins TRBV5-4 and TRBJ2-3; 7 positions agree with TRBD1. Trimming cost V 4 bases and J 7 bases; bases outside gene matches: 6. CDR1 and CDR2 from the germline V gene are SGHNT and YYREEE (reference sequence). The CDR3 spans 13 residues.

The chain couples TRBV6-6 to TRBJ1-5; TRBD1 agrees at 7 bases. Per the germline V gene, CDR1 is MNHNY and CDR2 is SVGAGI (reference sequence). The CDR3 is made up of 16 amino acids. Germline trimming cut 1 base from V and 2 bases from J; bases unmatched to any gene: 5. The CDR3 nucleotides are TGTGCCAGCAGTTACTTCGACAGGGAGGGCAATCAGCCCCAGCATTTT. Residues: CASSYFDREGNQPQHF.

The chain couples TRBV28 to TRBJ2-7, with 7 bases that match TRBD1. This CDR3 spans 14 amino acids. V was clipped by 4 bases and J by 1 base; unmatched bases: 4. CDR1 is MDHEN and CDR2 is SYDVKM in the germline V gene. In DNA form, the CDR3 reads TGTGCCAGCAGTTCGAACAGGGGTTCCTACGAGCAGTACTTC. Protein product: CASSSNRGSYEQYF.

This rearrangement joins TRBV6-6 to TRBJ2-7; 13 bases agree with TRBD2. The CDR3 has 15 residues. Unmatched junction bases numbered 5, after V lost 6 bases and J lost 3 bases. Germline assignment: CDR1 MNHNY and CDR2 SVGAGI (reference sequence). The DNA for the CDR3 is TGTGCCAGCAGCCTACTAGCGGGAGGGAACTACGAGCAGTACTTC. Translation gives CASSLLAGGNYEQYF.

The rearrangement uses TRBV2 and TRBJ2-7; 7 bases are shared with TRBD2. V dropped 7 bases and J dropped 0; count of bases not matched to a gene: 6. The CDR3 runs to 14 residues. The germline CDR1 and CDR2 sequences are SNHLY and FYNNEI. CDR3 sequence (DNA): TGTGCCAGCACACCTAGCGGTTCCTCCTACGAGCAGTACTTC. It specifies CASTPSGSSYEQYF.

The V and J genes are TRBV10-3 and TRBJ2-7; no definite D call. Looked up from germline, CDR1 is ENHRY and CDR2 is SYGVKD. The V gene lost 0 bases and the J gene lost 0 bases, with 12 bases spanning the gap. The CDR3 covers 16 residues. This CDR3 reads CAISESMTVGSYEQYF. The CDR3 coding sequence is TGTGCCATCAGTGAGTCGATGACTGTCGGCTCCTACGAGCAGTACTTC.

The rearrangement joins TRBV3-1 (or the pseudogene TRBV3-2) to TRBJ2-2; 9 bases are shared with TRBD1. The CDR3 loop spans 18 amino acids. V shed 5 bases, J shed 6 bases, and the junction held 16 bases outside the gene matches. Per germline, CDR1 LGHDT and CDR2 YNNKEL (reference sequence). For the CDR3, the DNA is TGTGCCAGCAGCTCCCCCGGGACAGGGCGTACAGTCCCCGGGGAGCTGTTTTTT. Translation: CASSSPGTGRTVPGELFF.

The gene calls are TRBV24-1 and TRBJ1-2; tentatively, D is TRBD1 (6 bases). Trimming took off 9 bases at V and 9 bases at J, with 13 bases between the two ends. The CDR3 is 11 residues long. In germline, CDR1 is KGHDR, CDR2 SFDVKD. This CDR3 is CATSTGSSYTF. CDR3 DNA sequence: TGTGCCACCTCGACAGGCTCGAGCTACACCTTC.

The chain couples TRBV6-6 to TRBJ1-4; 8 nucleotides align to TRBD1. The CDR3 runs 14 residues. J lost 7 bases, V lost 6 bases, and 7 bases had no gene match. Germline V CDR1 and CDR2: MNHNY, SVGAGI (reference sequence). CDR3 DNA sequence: TGTGCCAGCAGCCCTCAGGGGGCAACTGAAAAACTGTTTTTT. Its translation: CASSPQGATEKLFF.

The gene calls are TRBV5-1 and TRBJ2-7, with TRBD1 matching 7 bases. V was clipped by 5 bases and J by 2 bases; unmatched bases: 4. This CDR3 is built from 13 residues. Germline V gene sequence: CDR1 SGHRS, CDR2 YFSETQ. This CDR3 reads CASSDGTAYEQYF. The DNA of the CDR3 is TGCGCCAGCAGTGACGGGACAGCCTACGAGCAGTACTTC.

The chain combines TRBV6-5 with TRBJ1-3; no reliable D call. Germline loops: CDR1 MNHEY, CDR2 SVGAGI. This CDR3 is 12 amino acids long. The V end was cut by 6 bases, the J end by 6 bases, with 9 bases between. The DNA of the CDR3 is TGTGCCAGCAGCCCGGAGCTAAACACCATATATTTT. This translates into CASSPELNTIYF.